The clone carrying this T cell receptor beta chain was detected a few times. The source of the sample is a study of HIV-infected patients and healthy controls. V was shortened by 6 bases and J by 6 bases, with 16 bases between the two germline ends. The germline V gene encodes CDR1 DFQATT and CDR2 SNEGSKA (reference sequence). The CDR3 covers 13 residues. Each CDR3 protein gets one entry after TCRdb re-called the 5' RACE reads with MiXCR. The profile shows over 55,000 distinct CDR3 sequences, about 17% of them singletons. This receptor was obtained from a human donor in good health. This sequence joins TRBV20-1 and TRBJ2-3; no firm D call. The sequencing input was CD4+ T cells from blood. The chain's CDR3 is CSANYPPRDTQYF. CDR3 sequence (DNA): TGCAGTGCGAACTACCCTCCTCGGGATACGCAGTATTTT.